These 22 T cell receptor beta chains came from one sample sequenced in a study of T cell repertoires in cytomegalovirus infection. TCRdb re-called the reads through MiXCR, storing one row per CDR3 protein. The table records about a million distinct CDR3 sequences, around 30% of them present only once. The antigens for these receptors are not known. The sample here was cultured CD8+ T cells from PBMCs, taken from culture after CMV antigen stimulation. Receptors originate from a human donor in good health (CMV status not recorded). Some clones in this sample may be carry-over from other donors' samples.

The V call is TRBV20-1, the J call TRBJ1-6; 7 bases match TRBD1. Germline loops: CDR1 DFQATT, CDR2 SNEGSKA (reference sequence). V lost 5 bases and J lost 0; bases outside the gene matches: 4. The CDR3 covers 15 residues. The CDR3 DNA sequence: TGCAGTGCTCTGGACAGGAGCTCCTATAATTCACCCCTCCACTTT. Its protein product is CSALDRSSYNSPLHF.

The table lists this clonotype with many counts. The limits of the CDR3 on the DNA are not certain, so only TCRdb's listed CDR3 is given. The rearrangement joins TRBV7-8 to TRBJ2-1; the table's D call, TRBD1, has no DNA check behind it. The CDR3 length equals 20 residues, ends included. The germline gives CDR1 SGHVS, CDR2 FQNEAQ. The CDR3 reads CASSYPQTGVSSSSEGEQFF.

This chain links TRBV7-6 with TRBJ2-3; 8 bases line up with TRBD2. This CDR3 comprises 15 residues. The V and J ends lost 1 base and 6 bases, in that order; junction bases with no gene match: 6. Per the germline V gene, CDR1 is SGHVS and CDR2 is FNYEAQ. CDR3 DNA: TGTGCCAGCAGCTTAGTCGGGGGGGCCGTGGATACGCAGTATTTT. It is translated as CASSLVGGAVDTQYF.

This clonotype has more than one count but fewer than ten. The chain carries TRBV19 and TRBJ2-1; D might be TRBD2 (5 bases). Trimming took 0 bases from V and 0 from J, leaving 15 bases between them. CDR1 is LNHDA, CDR2 SQIVND, per germline (reference sequence). CDR3 length equals 18 residues. CDR3 residues: CASSIESGTVSSYNEQFF. The CDR3 DNA sequence: TGTGCCAGTAGTATAGAGTCGGGAACAGTGAGCTCCTACAATGAGCAGTTCTTC.

This clonotype was observed many times. The rearrangement joins TRBV6-4 to TRBJ2-1, with D perhaps matching TRBD1 (6 bases). V was pared by 3 bases and J by 9 bases, with 12 bases between. Germline V CDR1 and CDR2: MRHNA, SNTAGT. The CDR3 runs to 13 residues. CDR3 DNA sequence: TGTGCCAGCAGTGAAGTCGAACAGGGTGAGCAGTTCTTC. It yields the protein CASSEVEQGEQFF.

There are many counts of this clonotype. This chain links TRBV2 with TRBJ2-1, with D possibly being TRBD2 (5 bases). Germline-derived CDR1 and CDR2 are SNHLY and FYNNEI. CDR3 size: 15 residues. V was trimmed by 2 bases and J by 0 bases, leaving 8 bases between them. CDR3 loop: CASSESGSSYNEQFF. The CDR3 DNA follows: TGTGCCAGCAGTGAATCGGGGAGCTCCTACAATGAGCAGTTCTTC.

The DNA of the CDR3 is TGTGCCAGCCGCTACTGGGACAGCCGAAGCTCCTACAATGAGCAGTTCTTC. It translates to CASRYWDSRSSYNEQFF. This chain connects TRBV27 to TRBJ2-1, with TRBD1 matching over 7 bases. In germline, CDR1 is MNHEY, CDR2 SMNVEV (reference sequence). The V segment lost 8 bases and the J segment 0 bases; nucleotides outside the gene matches: 13. The CDR3 is made up of 17 amino acids.

This clonotype was found a few times. This chain connects TRBV5-1 to TRBJ1-2; 12 bases match TRBD1. Looked up from germline, CDR1 is SGHRS and CDR2 is YFSETQ. The J segment lost 8 bases and the V segment lost 3 bases, leaving 11 bases of the junction unmatched. The CDR3 totals 16 residues. CDR3 in amino acids: CASSWTPGQGAGGYTF. In DNA form, the CDR3 reads TGCGCCAGCAGCTGGACCCCGGGACAGGGGGCTGGAGGCTACACCTTC. Complete variable domain (other parts from reference TRBV5-1 and TRBJ1-2): KAGVTQTPRYLIKTRGQQVTLSCSPISGHRSVSWYQQTPGQGLQFLFEYFSETQRNKGNFPGRFSGRQFSNSRSEMNVSTLELGDSALYLCASSWTPGQGAGGYTFGSGTRLTVV.

This clonotype has at least ten counts. The chain recombines TRBV7-2 with TRBJ1-1; possible D gene TRBD1, 5 bases. CDR3 length: 13 residues. Between the trimmed V and J ends, which lost 1 base and 8 bases, there was a span of 11 bases. Germline CDR1 and CDR2: SGHTA and FQGNSA. CDR3 sequence reads: CASSLDLGVEAFF. The CDR3 region has the DNA TGTGCCAGCAGCTTAGACTTGGGGGTAGAAGCTTTCTTT. The full variable domain, its missing parts supplied by reference TRBV7-2 and TRBJ1-1, is GAGVSQSPSNKVTEKGKDVELRCDPISGHTALYWYRQSLGQGLEFLIYFQGNSAPDKSGLPSDRFSAERTGGSVSTLTIQRTQQEDSAVYLCASSLDLGVEAFFGQGTRLTVV.

This clonotype was detected ten times or more. This rearrangement joins TRBV10-3 to TRBJ2-6; D perhaps matches TRBD2 (5 bases). CDR3 length: 15 residues. V was pared by 3 bases and J by 3 bases, with 9 bases between. Germline lookup yields CDR1 ENHRY and CDR2 SYGVKD. The CDR3, as DNA: TGTGCCATCAGTGAACGCGAGGGTGGGGCCAACGTCCTGACTTTC. Translation: CAISEREGGANVLTF.

The V call is TRBV4-2, the J call TRBJ1-5; no clear D gene. V was clipped by 0 bases and J by 0 bases, with 12 bases between them. In germline, CDR1 is LGHNA, CDR2 YNFKEQ. There are 17 residues in the CDR3. Here the CDR3 reads CASSQDLGDYSNQPQHF. As DNA, the CDR3 is TGTGCCAGCAGCCAAGATTTAGGAGATTATAGCAATCAGCCCCAGCATTTT.

The chain is built from TRBV9 and TRBJ1-6; D ambiguous. The V gene lost 0 bases and the J gene lost 13 bases, with 8 bases spanning the gap. The germline CDR1 and CDR2 sequences are SGDLS and YYNGEE. The CDR3 has 12 residues. The CDR3 region is CASSVDGDPLHF. CDR3 DNA sequence: TGTGCCAGCAGCGTAGATGGAGACCCCCTCCACTTT.

This clonotype has at least ten counts. The gene calls are TRBV7-6 and TRBJ1-6; D gene unclear. The V gene's germline CDR1 is SGHVS and CDR2 FNYEAQ. The CDR3 sequence is 13 residues long. Trimming removed 8 bases at V and 9 bases at J, with 14 bases between. CDR3 residues: CASSEGGVSPLHF. The CDR3 region has the DNA TGTGCCAGCTCCGAGGGTGGGGTTTCACCCCTCCACTTT.

Here the CDR3 DNA reads TGTGCCAGCAGCTTTGGGGGGGTGGCCTCTGGGGCCAACGTCCTGACTTTC. Encoded protein: CASSFGGVASGANVLTF. The rearrangement joins TRBV5-4 to TRBJ2-6; 7 bases fit TRBD2. V dropped 2 bases and J dropped 0; count of bases not matched to a gene: 5. Per germline, CDR1 SGHNT and CDR2 YYREEE (reference sequence). This CDR3 has 17 residues. Looking up the rest from reference TRBV5-4 and TRBJ2-6 gives the full variable domain: ETGVTQSPTHLIKTRGQQVTLRCSSQSGHNTVSWYQQALGQGPQFIFQYYREEENGRGNFPPRFSGLQFPNYSSELNVNALELDDSALYLCASSFGGVASGANVLTFGAGSRLTVL.

The V gene is TRBV27, the J gene TRBJ2-7; D may be TRBD2 (5 bases). Trimming removed 2 bases from V and 5 bases from J, with 10 bases in between. The germline CDR1 and CDR2 sequences are MNHEY and SMNVEV (reference sequence). The CDR3 has 13 residues. The CDR3 loop reads CASSLDSGDEQYF. Here the CDR3 DNA reads TGTGCCAGCAGTTTAGATTCCGGGGACGAGCAGTACTTC.

Note on this clonotype: The missing conserved phenylalanine or tryptophan at the end of this CDR3 makes a read error likely. This chain links TRBV7-9 with TRBJ2-1; 9 bases are a match to TRBD2. Germline V gene sequence: CDR1 SEHNR, CDR2 FQNEAQ (reference sequence). The CDR3 extends over 15 amino acids. J gave up 6 bases and V 5 bases, and 8 bases lay outside the gene matches. The CDR3 loop is CASSRAGTSPNEQFS. The CDR3 DNA is TGTGCCAGCAGCCGGGCCGGGACTAGCCCCAATGAGCAGTTCTCC.

The J gene is TRBJ1-4, the V gene TRBV7-3, with D maybe TRBD1 (6 bases). This CDR3 is built from 16 residues. CDR1 and CDR2 from the germline V gene are SGHTA and FQGTGA. V was shortened by 5 bases and J by 6 bases, with 19 bases between the two germline ends. In DNA form, the CDR3 reads TGTGCCAGCAGCCCATCACAGGGAAAGTTTTATGAAAAACTGTTTTTT. Translating gives CASSPSQGKFYEKLFF. Drawing the rest from reference TRBV7-3 and TRBJ1-4, the complete variable domain is GAGVSQTPSNKVTEKGKYVELRCDPISGHTALYWYRQSLGQGPEFLIYFQGTGAADDSGLPNDRFFAVRPEGSVSTLKIQRTERGDSAVYLCASSPSQGKFYEKLFFGSGTQLSVL.

This clonotype turned up a few times. The chain links TRBV7-6 to TRBJ1-2, with 7 bases fitting TRBD1. Trimming at V came to 8 bases and at J to 8 bases, leaving 8 bases not matched to a gene. Per the germline V gene, CDR1 is SGHVS and CDR2 is FNYEAQ. This CDR3 has 12 amino acids. The CDR3 DNA is TGTGCCAGCGTATCGCAGGGGGGCGGCTACACCTTC. This sequence encodes CASVSQGGGYTF.

This clonotype has a handful of counts. This sequence joins TRBV12-3 or TRBV12-4 and TRBJ2-1; D not resolved. V lost 6 bases and J lost 0, with 12 bases in between. This CDR3 region has 15 residues. CDR3 sequence: CASSPISSSYNEQFF. CDR3 nucleotide sequence: TGTGCCAGCAGCCCGATCTCGAGCTCCTACAATGAGCAGTTCTTC.

The chain recombines TRBV19 with TRBJ2-1, with TRBD2 matching over 7 bases. This CDR3 region has 15 residues. V shed 7 bases, J shed 2 bases, and the junction held 8 bases outside the gene matches. Germline CDR1 LNHDA, CDR2 SQIVND (reference sequence). The CDR3 region is CASNPSGVTYNEQFF. The CDR3 DNA sequence: TGTGCCAGTAATCCGAGCGGGGTAACCTACAATGAGCAGTTCTTC.

This clonotype was counted only a few times. The chain carries TRBV7-9 and TRBJ1-1; D uncertain. The germline V and J ends were trimmed by 0 bases and 0 bases, with 8 bases remaining between them. The germline gives CDR1 SEHNR, CDR2 FQNEAQ (reference sequence). The CDR3 runs to 15 residues. CDR3 in amino acids: CASSLALKVNTEAFF. CDR3 nucleotide sequence: TGTGCCAGCAGCTTAGCGCTCAAGGTGAACACTGAAGCTTTCTTT.

This clonotype was observed at least ten times. This chain joins TRBV7-8 and TRBJ2-3; weak D call: TRBD2 (7 bases). There are 15 residues in the CDR3. V was pared by 11 bases and J by 1 base, with 19 bases between. Germline V gene sequence: CDR1 SGHVS, CDR2 FQNEAQ. The chain's CDR3 is CAGGIGEGGTDTQYF. The CDR3 nucleotides read TGTGCCGGGGGCATAGGGGAGGGGGGCACAGATACGCAGTATTTT.